These 3 T cell receptor beta chains came from one sample sequenced in a study of blood T cell repertoires in COVID-19. The assay was immunoSEQ multiplex PCR, and TCRdb's table has in-frame clones only and misses some. The table includes hundreds of thousands of clones, roughly four fifths detected once. The sample consisted of PBMCs or T cells enriched from blood (not recorded which). Every receptor here comes from a man aged 25-40 years with acute COVID-19.

V and J are TRBV28 and TRBJ2-1; TRBD2 matches at 11 bases. V shed 8 bases and J 5 bases; nucleotides not matched to a gene: 8. The CDR3 is made up of 15 amino acids. Germline assignment: CDR1 MDHEN and CDR2 SYDVKM. The DNA of the CDR3 is TGTGCCAGCGTTGTACTAGCGGGGGCGAACAATGAGCAGTTCTTC. Protein product: CASVVLAGANNEQFF.

The chain couples TRBV18 to TRBJ2-1; 11 positions match TRBD2. The V and J ends lost 3 bases and 5 bases, in that order; junction bases with no gene match: 9. This CDR3 region has 17 residues. CDR1 and CDR2 (germline): KGHSH, LQKENI. CDR3 in amino acids: CASSPYEPGLADNEQFF. The CDR3 DNA follows: TGTGCCAGCTCACCCTATGAACCGGGACTAGCGGACAATGAGCAGTTCTTC.

To note about this clone: Sequence at one end of the junction differs from germline and may be a read error. The chain has TRBV5-1 and TRBJ2-5, with 7 positions matching TRBD2. CDR3 size: 11 residues. Germline-derived CDR1 and CDR2 are SGHRS and YFSETQ. CDR3 sequence reads: CASSSTSAQYF. DNA for the CDR3: TGTGCCAGCAGCTCTACTAGCGCCCAGTACTTC.